Below, 7 T cell receptor beta chains from the same sample are listed, as sequenced in a study of T cell repertoires in cytomegalovirus infection. TCRdb re-called the reads through MiXCR, storing one row per CDR3 protein. The profile covers some 97,000 distinct CDR3 sequences, with less than 25% appearing a single time and about two fifths taken by the ten largest. The material sequenced was CD8+ T cells from PBMCs. These TCRs come from a human donor in good health (CMV status not recorded). Some clones in this sample may be carry-over from other donors' samples.

V and J are TRBV12-3 or TRBV12-4 and TRBJ1-2; weak D call: TRBD1 (5 bases). This CDR3 has 16 residues. V was pared by 5 bases and J by 3 bases, with 19 bases between. The CDR3 sequence: CASSPPGRRGYYGYTF. DNA of the CDR3: TGTGCCAGCAGTCCACCAGGACGCCGGGGGTACTATGGCTACACCTTC.

In its sample, this clonotype was seen a few times. The chain joins TRBV7-4 to TRBJ2-7, with D possibly being TRBD1 or TRBD2 (5 bases each). The CDR3 spans 18 residues. From germline, CDR1 is SGHVT and CDR2 SQSDAQ. V lost 3 bases and J 0 bases, leaving 21 bases between the germline ends. The CDR3 DNA reads as TGTGCCAGCAGCTTCATGGGCGGTGGGACGGCGAGCTCCTACGAGCAGTACTTC. Residues: CASSFMGGGTASSYEQYF. The variable domain in full, completed from reference TRBV7-4 and TRBJ2-7, reads GAGVSQSPRYKVAKRGRDVALRCDSISGHVTLYWYRQTLGQGSEVLTYSQSDAQRDKSGRPSGRFSAERPERSVSTLKIQRTEQGDSAVYLCASSFMGGGTASSYEQYFGPGTRLTVT.

The gene calls are TRBV12-3 or TRBV12-4 and TRBJ2-1, with 12 bases lining up with TRBD2. V trimming: 5 bases; J trimming: 7 bases; junction bases outside the gene matches: 6. The CDR3 is 15 amino acids. The CDR3 DNA follows: TGTGCCAGCAGTCCTAGCGGGAGGGCCATAAATGAGCAGTTCTTC. It specifies CASSPSGRAINEQFF.

This clonotype appeared a few times. The V call is TRBV28, the J call TRBJ2-5; TRBD2 aligns across 15 bases. Trimming cost V 3 bases and J 9 bases; bases outside gene matches: 8. There are 16 residues in the CDR3. CDR1 MDHEN and CDR2 SYDVKM come from the germline V gene. CDR3 bases: TGTGCCAGCAGTTTGGGGACTAGCGGGGGGTCGAGGGCCCAGTACTTC. It yields the protein CASSLGTSGGSRAQYF.

This clonotype has only a few counts. The chain combines TRBV28 with TRBJ2-2; 10 bases are shared with TRBD1. The CDR3 runs to 17 residues. Germline CDR1 is MDHEN and CDR2 is SYDVKM. V gave up 5 bases and J gave up 3 bases; unmatched junction bases: 9. The CDR3 protein is CASSSPGQGTDTGELFF. The CDR3 DNA follows: TGTGCCAGCAGTAGTCCGGGACAGGGGACCGACACCGGGGAGCTGTTTTTT.

V gene TRBV15 combines with J gene TRBJ1-2; the match to TRBD1 covers 10 bases. CDR3 size: 15 residues. The germline V gene encodes CDR1 LNHNV and CDR2 YYDKDF (reference sequence). Losses at the gene ends were 0 bases for V and 6 bases for J; bases not matched to a gene: 4. The CDR3 sequence: CATSRDRQGADGYTF. The CDR3 DNA reads TGTGCCACCAGCAGAGACAGACAGGGGGCTGATGGCTACACCTTC. The full variable domain, completed using reference TRBV15 and TRBJ1-2, is DAMVIQNPRYQVTQFGKPVTLSCSQTLNHNVMYWYQQKSSQAPKLLFHYYDKDFNNEADTPDNFQSRRPNTSFCFLDIRSPGLGDTAMYLCATSRDRQGADGYTFGSGTRLTVV.

This clonotype was seen a handful of times. The chain joins TRBV29-1 to TRBJ1-1, with a weak D call TRBD1 (6 bases). The germline CDR1 and CDR2 sequences are SQVTM and ANQGSEA. This CDR3 comprises 13 residues. V was clipped by 3 bases and J by 1 base, with 9 bases between them. CDR3 loop: CSVEGAQNTEAFF. CDR3 bases: TGCAGCGTTGAGGGGGCCCAGAACACTGAAGCTTTCTTT.